There are a few counts of the clone carrying this T cell receptor beta chain. Its antigen is unknown. MiXCR was run by TCRdb on the 5' RACE reads, yielding one entry per CDR3 protein. The sample carries about 27,000 distinct CDR3 sequences, about 6.6% recorded once. Germline V gene sequence: CDR1 MDHEN, CDR2 SYDVKM. The CDR3 totals 13 residues. V lost 8 bases, J lost 0 bases, and 1 base stayed unmatched. The sample is drawn from a study of spatial heterogeneity in lung cancer. Study-wide background: Matched bulk RNA-seq gave a T cell module score that correlated strongly with tumor-region TCR transcript counts.

General observations from the study: In tumors, expanded intratumoral alpha and beta TCR counts tracked mutation counts.

The time point denotes: sample taken at primary tumor resection. The chain combines TRBV28 with TRBJ1-5; 7 bases fit TRBD1. The starting material was lung tumor tissue, obtained at surgery. This receptor was taken from a male donor with early-stage non-small cell lung cancer. The CDR3 sequence: CASGTDSNQPQHF. CDR3 bases: TGTGCCAGCGGGACAGATAGCAATCAGCCCCAGCATTTT. Supplemented by reference TRBV28 and TRBJ1-5, the full variable domain reads DVKVTQSSRYLVKRTGEKVFLECVQDMDHENMFWYRQDPGLGLRLIYFSYDVKMKEKGDIPEGYSVSREKKERFSLILESASTNQTSMYLCASGTDSNQPQHFGDGTRLSIL.